Below, 25 T cell receptor beta chains from the same sample are listed, as sequenced in a study of blood T cells in healthy people across ages. Primers used in a second PCR of about 7 to 12 cycles were a sample-barcoded 5' primer and a J-beta primer mix. Using its own MiXCR run on the 5' RACE reads, TCRdb lists one record per CDR3 protein. The sample records some 760,000 distinct CDR3 sequences, just under 25% being singletons. The same sample was also used in a study of T cells of mothers and their children.

Sequencing was performed on blood. All receptors derive from a boy younger than 18 in good health.

The CDR3 spells CASSFLNIEGHIQYF. The DNA of the CDR3 is TGTGCCAGCAGTTTCCTAAATATCGAAGGTCATATTCAGTACTTC. The V gene is TRBV12-3 or TRBV12-4, the J gene TRBJ2-4; D remains ambiguous. V was shortened by 3 bases and J by 10 bases, with 19 bases between the two germline ends. The CDR3 spans 15 residues.

The J gene is TRBJ2-5, the V gene TRBV7-6; D tentatively reads TRBD1 or TRBD2 (6 bases each). TRBJ2-1 explains the end of the DNA better; the J call may be wrong. The germline V gene encodes CDR1 SGHVS and CDR2 FNYEAQ. The CDR3 totals 17 residues. The CDR3 DNA reads as TGTGCCAGCAGCTTTGGGGGGCAGGGAACGTCTGGCAATGAGCAGTTCTTC. Amino acid sequence: CASSFGGQGTSGNEQFF.

V usage is TRBV6-2 or TRBV6-3 and J usage is TRBJ2-2; possibly TRBD1 or TRBD2 for D (5 bases each). Germline values: CDR1 MNHEY, CDR2 SVGEGT. Trimming removed 0 bases from V and 6 bases from J, with 8 bases in between. The CDR3 extends over 14 amino acids. CDR3 DNA sequence: TGTGCCAGCAGTTACTCACCGGGACCCGGGGAGCTGTTTTTT. This translates into CASSYSPGPGELFF.

The chain recombines TRBV12-3 or TRBV12-4 with TRBJ1-2; TRBD1 matches 9 bases. The length of the CDR3 is 13 residues. The junction had 5 bases not matched to a gene; V was cut back by 6 bases and J by 6 bases. The CDR3 DNA sequence: TGTGCCAGCAGGGTACAGGGGGCTCATGGCTACACCTTC. Translation: CASRVQGAHGYTF.

V is TRBV11-2 and J is TRBJ1-4, with 12 bases identical to TRBD1. This CDR3 has 14 residues. V lost 5 bases to trimming and J lost 10 bases; unmatched junction nucleotides: 5. CDR1 and CDR2 from the germline V gene are SGHAT and FQNNGV. CDR3 protein: CASSPGTGGRKLFF. The CDR3 DNA follows: TGTGCCAGCAGCCCCGGGACAGGGGGCCGAAAACTGTTTTTT.

The rearrangement uses TRBV20-1 and TRBJ2-3; 10 bases are shared with TRBD2. The CDR3 has 16 residues. J lost 4 bases, V lost 5 bases, and 12 bases had no gene match. Germline-derived CDR1 and CDR2 are DFQATT and SNEGSKA (reference sequence). The CDR3 DNA follows: TGCAGTGCTCGATCCCTATCTAGCGGGAGTGCAGATACGCAGTATTTT. Its translation: CSARSLSSGSADTQYF.

J is TRBJ2-5 and V is TRBV7-9; a weak D match, TRBD1 (5 bases). Per the germline V gene, CDR1 is SEHNR and CDR2 is FQNEAQ (reference sequence). V lost 3 bases to trimming and J lost 4 bases, with 9 bases between them. The CDR3 consists of 13 residues. The CDR3 region is CASSFARAETQYF. CDR3 sequence (DNA): TGTGCCAGCAGCTTTGCCAGGGCAGAGACCCAGTACTTC.

This sequence joins TRBV6-2 or TRBV6-3 and TRBJ1-1; TRBD1 might be the D (5 bases). The length of the CDR3 is 15 residues. Looked up from germline, CDR1 is MNHEY and CDR2 is SVGEGT. The germline V and J ends were trimmed by 6 bases and 4 bases, with 18 bases remaining between them. The CDR3 DNA follows: TGTGCCAGCAGACTCTACCGGGGGGACGCCACTGAAGCTTTCTTT. This codes for CASRLYRGDATEAFF.

This rearrangement joins TRBV20-1 to TRBJ2-5; D uncertain. CDR3 size: 13 residues. The germline CDR1 and CDR2 sequences are DFQATT and SNEGSKA (reference sequence). Trimming left V 2 bases short and J 1 base short, with 8 bases between. CDR3 loop: CSARQQSQETQYF. DNA for the CDR3: TGCAGTGCTAGACAACAGAGCCAAGAGACCCAGTACTTC.

In this sample, this clonotype turned up a few times. This chain joins TRBV28 and TRBJ2-1, with 9 bases that match TRBD1. Per germline, CDR1 MDHEN and CDR2 SYDVKM. With 6 bases clipped from V and 8 bases from J, the junction kept 11 bases outside the gene matches. This CDR3 spans 15 amino acids. The CDR3 protein is CASSRTGVFIDEQFF. The DNA for the CDR3 is TGTGCCAGCAGCCGGACAGGGGTTTTCATCGATGAGCAGTTCTTC.

The genes are TRBV28 and TRBJ1-5; D not certain. From germline, CDR1 is MDHEN and CDR2 SYDVKM. The V and J ends lost 7 bases and 6 bases respectively, with 19 bases between them. The CDR3 contains 15 residues. CDR3 loop: CASTTIQIGGQPQHF. The CDR3 region has the DNA TGTGCCAGCACGACGATTCAGATCGGTGGTCAGCCCCAGCATTTT.

V usage is TRBV12-3 or TRBV12-4 and J usage is TRBJ1-3; D possibly corresponds to TRBD1 (6 bases). The CDR3 has 15 amino acids. Trimming took 4 bases from V and 2 from J, leaving 12 bases between them. For the CDR3, the DNA is TGTGCCAGCAGTTGGGGGCAGAGCCCTGGAAACACCATATATTTT. It encodes CASSWGQSPGNTIYF.

The chain couples TRBV20-1 to TRBJ1-2; 9 nucleotides align to TRBD1. The CDR3 runs to 11 residues. With 6 bases clipped from V and 8 bases from J, the junction kept 4 bases outside the gene matches. Germline CDR1 DFQATT, CDR2 SNEGSKA (reference sequence). DNA for the CDR3: TGCAGTGCCCACAGGGGGCAAGGCTACACCTTC. Its translation is CSAHRGQGYTF.

The gene calls are TRBV15 and TRBJ2-1, with 9 bases matching TRBD2. With V trimmed by 8 bases and J by 3 bases, 14 bases remained unmatched. The CDR3 has 17 residues. CDR1 LNHNV and CDR2 YYDKDF come from the germline V gene (reference sequence). The CDR3 nucleotides are TGTGCCACCTGGGAGGCGGGAGGGCTTAGGGACTACAATGAGCAGTTCTTC. Translated, it gives CATWEAGGLRDYNEQFF.

This clonotype occurred a few times. The chain joins TRBV7-3 to TRBJ2-7; 7 nucleotides align to TRBD2. CDR1 and CDR2 from the germline V gene are SGHTA and FQGTGA. J was trimmed by 6 bases and V by 8 bases; bases with no gene match: 16. CDR3 length: 15 amino acids. The CDR3 sequence: CASRPSGGSPGEQYF. The DNA of the CDR3 is TGTGCCAGCCGCCCCTCCGGGGGGTCGCCTGGCGAGCAGTACTTC.

With respect to this clonotype: A read error may account for a junction end that differs from germline. The chain has TRBV3-1 and TRBJ2-1, with 7 bases that match TRBD1. The CDR3 contains 14 residues. Looked up from germline, CDR1 is LGHDT and CDR2 is YNNKEL (reference sequence). The CDR3 bases are TGTGCCAGCGGCCAGGGGGATTTATTCAATGAGCAGTTCTTC. It is translated as CASGQGDLFNEQFF.

The chain employs TRBV7-2 and TRBJ1-2; 10 bases fit TRBD1. Germline V lookup: CDR1 SGHTA, CDR2 FQGNSA. CDR3 size: 21 residues. Trimming at V came to 1 base and at J to 4 bases, leaving 21 bases not matched to a gene. The chain's CDR3 is CASSLGLSYSGTGDKVYGYTF. CDR3 bases: TGTGCCAGCAGCTTAGGGCTTTCGTATTCCGGGACAGGGGATAAGGTCTATGGCTACACCTTC.

The J gene is TRBJ2-3, the V gene TRBV7-6; possible D gene TRBD2, 6 bases. From germline, CDR1 is SGHVS and CDR2 FNYEAQ. The CDR3 covers 20 residues. V lost 1 base and J lost 4, with 27 bases in between. This CDR3 is CASSLGLGAGLRDAPDTQYF. CDR3 nucleotide sequence: TGTGCCAGCAGCTTAGGACTTGGGGCGGGGCTCCGGGATGCCCCAGATACGCAGTATTTT.

The chain is built from TRBV19 and TRBJ1-1; weak D call: TRBD1 (6 bases). Trimming took 5 bases from V and 0 from J, leaving 16 bases between them. From germline, CDR1 is LNHDA and CDR2 SQIVND (reference sequence). The length of the CDR3 is 16 residues. CDR3: CASSVEAGELNTEAFF. DNA for the CDR3: TGTGCCAGTAGTGTTGAGGCAGGGGAGTTGAACACTGAAGCTTTCTTT.

This clonotype was seen only a few times. The DNA of the CDR3 is TGTGCCAGCAGTTACTCATACAGGGACCTGGAGCAGTACTTC. This codes for CASSYSYRDLEQYF. V and J are TRBV6-6 and TRBJ2-7; the D gene is possibly TRBD1 (6 bases). The germline V gene encodes CDR1 MNHNY and CDR2 SVGAGI (reference sequence). V lost 0 bases and J lost 7, with 13 bases in between. The CDR3 length is 14 residues.

The chain joins TRBV25-1 to TRBJ1-4; no clear D. The CDR3 runs to 14 residues. Germline CDR1 MGHDK, CDR2 SYGVNS. V was clipped by 5 bases and J by 10 bases, with 17 bases between them. The CDR3 reads CASSPNSRSPKLFF. DNA for the CDR3: TGTGCCAGCAGTCCCAACAGCCGTAGCCCAAAACTGTTTTTT.

The chain links TRBV20-1 to TRBJ1-5, with D unresolved. V was pared by 2 bases and J by 0 bases, with 2 bases between. The CDR3 is made up of 12 amino acids. In germline, CDR1 is DFQATT, CDR2 SNEGSKA (reference sequence). The CDR3 is CSARISNQPQHF. The CDR3 DNA reads as TGCAGTGCTAGAATTAGCAATCAGCCCCAGCATTTT.

This clonotype was recorded many times. The chain recombines TRBV27 with TRBJ2-1; 7 positions agree with TRBD1. Germline V lookup: CDR1 MNHEY, CDR2 SMNVEV (reference sequence). With V trimmed by 7 bases and J by 4 bases, 4 bases remained unmatched. This CDR3 contains 13 residues. The CDR3: CASKLTGYNEQFF. The CDR3 DNA sequence: TGTGCCAGCAAGCTGACAGGGTACAATGAGCAGTTCTTC.

This clonotype appeared a few times. V and J are TRBV3-1 and TRBJ1-1; D is unclear. Trimming took off 0 bases at V and 1 base at J, with 9 bases between the two ends. This CDR3 has 15 amino acids. The germline V gene encodes CDR1 LGHDT and CDR2 YNNKEL (reference sequence). The CDR3 region is CASSQDREGNTEAFF. The CDR3 DNA sequence: TGTGCCAGCAGCCAAGATCGAGAGGGGAACACTGAAGCTTTCTTT.

The genes are TRBV3-1 and TRBJ1-1; no firm D call. The germline gives CDR1 LGHDT, CDR2 YNNKEL (reference sequence). CDR3 size: 12 residues. Trimming took 8 bases from V and 0 from J, leaving 7 bases between them. The CDR3: CASRHLNTEAFF. The CDR3 DNA is TGTGCCAGCCGGCACCTGAACACTGAAGCTTTCTTT.